The T cell receptor (beta chain) under discussion was sequenced for a study of long-term antiretroviral therapy in people with HIV. The study drew at least one pre-ART and at least two post-ART PBMC samples from every donor. Comment on this clone: Antigen: not known.

The CDR3 is 14 residues long. Trimming left V 7 bases short and J 7 bases short, with 17 bases between. The germline CDR1 and CDR2 sequences are SGHAT and FQNNGV. General observations from the study: Information on adherence, resistance and therapy changes was unavailable.

Researchers report immunoSEQ v3.0 was run at survey level. Clones were sequenced by immunoSEQ multiplex PCR, and TCRdb holds only the in-frame ones, with some missing. The profile covers 30,000 to 40,000 clones, with 80% to 90% appearing a single time and more than 9% taken by the ten largest. The source of this sequence is a man aged 18 to 29 with HIV. Sample: unsorted PBMCs, taken 2.2 years after starting antiretroviral therapy. This chain joins TRBV11-2 and TRBJ2-4, with a weak D call TRBD1 (7 bases). The CDR3, as DNA: TGTGCCAGCAACCCTGGACAGGCGGGGAACATTCAGTACTTC. This codes for CASNPGQAGNIQYF.